Here is one T cell receptor beta chain with its context. No antigen is known for it. Treatment meaning: oral pan-JAK inhibitor, 5-10 mg twice daily. Sorted populations comprised CD4+ and CD8+ T cells obtained from PBMCs. This specimen comes from a study of CD8+ T cells in alopecia areata. General study findings and limits: For lesional scalp, especially alopecia totalis/universalis, clonality was higher than in normal scalp.

Extracted RNA was reverse transcribed, and the resulting cDNA served as sequencing template. Measured with immunoSEQ multiplex PCR; TCRdb has only the in-frame clones, and not every one. The data show under 250,000 clones, with around three fifths seen just once and 1.6% held by the top ten. Unmatched junction bases numbered 3, after V lost 6 bases and J lost 0 bases. Germline V gives CDR1 MNHEY, CDR2 SMNVEV (reference sequence). This CDR3 region has 15 residues. The specimen comprised CD4+ T cells sorted from blood, sampled at week 4, from a patient treated with tofacitinib. This clonotype was sampled from a human donor with alopecia areata. J is TRBJ2-5 and V is TRBV27, with TRBD2 identical over 11 bases. The CDR3: CASSLAGGYQETQYF. The DNA for the CDR3 is TGTGCCAGCAGCCTAGCGGGGGGCTACCAAGAGACCCAGTACTTC.